Presented here are 27 T cell receptor beta chains from one specimen sequenced in a study of blood T cell repertoires in COVID-19. Sequencing was performed with immunoSEQ multiplex PCR; in TCRdb, only in-frame clones are kept and a portion is missing. The repertoire has under 300,000 clones, approximately 83% of them found once; the top ten carry 3.4%. Sequenced input: PBMCs or T cells enriched from blood (not recorded which). The receptors were gathered from a man between 45 and 60 years old who had recovered from COVID-19.

V and J are TRBV9 and TRBJ1-2; 7 bases align to TRBD1. The CDR3 is 18 amino acids. With V trimmed by 3 bases and J by 3 bases, 17 bases remained unmatched. CDR1 is SGDLS and CDR2 is YYNGEE in the germline V gene. CDR3 DNA sequence: TGTGCCAGCAGCGAATTACAGGGGAGGCGTCCCAAGGACTATGGCTACACCTTC. Its translation is CASSELQGRRPKDYGYTF.

This clone was found once. The gene calls are TRBV18 and TRBJ2-5; D call uncertain. Germline V gene lookup returns CDR1 KGHSH and CDR2 LQKENI. Trimming removed 6 bases from V and 5 bases from J, with 10 bases in between. The CDR3 is 12 amino acids. The CDR3 loop is CASSAAGETQYF. The CDR3 coding sequence is TGTGCCAGCTCGGCGGCCGGGGAGACCCAGTACTTC.

V is TRBV6-5 and J is TRBJ1-6, with unresolved D. The CDR3 is made up of 13 amino acids. CDR1 and CDR2 (germline): MNHEY, SVGAGI. Trimming took 8 bases from V and 0 from J, leaving 5 bases between them. This CDR3 reads CASLSSYNSPLHF. The DNA for the CDR3 is TGTGCCAGCCTCAGCTCCTATAATTCACCCCTCCACTTT.

The CDR3, as DNA: TGCGCCAGCAGGTCCGGGACAACGAACACTGAAGCTTTCTTT. Amino acids: CASRSGTTNTEAFF. The V call is TRBV5-1, the J call TRBJ1-1, with D possibly being TRBD1 (6 bases). Trimming removed 5 bases from V and 1 base from J, with 12 bases in between. Germline CDR1 and CDR2: SGHRS and YFSETQ. The CDR3 is 14 residues long.

The V call is TRBV6-5, the J call TRBJ2-1, with D hard to call. CDR3 length equals 13 residues. Germline CDR1 MNHEY, CDR2 SVGAGI. Trimming removed 6 bases at V and 0 bases at J, with 6 bases between. CDR3 nucleotides: TGTGCCAGCAGCTCCCCCTCCTACAATGAGCAGTTCTTC. Protein sequence: CASSSPSYNEQFF.

The chain uses TRBV3-1 (or the pseudogene TRBV3-2) and TRBJ1-5; no reliable D call. The germline gives CDR1 LGHDT, CDR2 YNNKEL (reference sequence). Trimming stripped 0 bases from V and 1 base from J, with 7 bases between. The CDR3 has 15 amino acids. The chain's CDR3 is CASSQEGGSNQPQHF. The CDR3 coding sequence is TGTGCCAGCAGCCAAGAGGGCGGGAGCAATCAGCCCCAGCATTTT.

The gene calls are TRBV10-3 and TRBJ2-2; TRBD1 agrees at 7 bases. Germline V gives CDR1 ENHRY, CDR2 SYGVKD. Trimming took 0 bases from V and 3 from J; bases not matched to a gene: 7. The CDR3 covers 17 residues. This CDR3 reads CAISESQDRSDTGELFF. The CDR3 DNA sequence: TGTGCCATCAGTGAGTCGCAGGACAGGAGCGACACCGGGGAGCTGTTTTTT.

The V gene is TRBV9, the J gene TRBJ2-1; TRBD2 matches 8 bases. This CDR3 is 15 amino acids long. The germline V gene has CDR1 SGDLS and CDR2 YYNGEE. Losses at the gene ends were 0 bases for V and 3 bases for J; bases not matched to a gene: 2. The CDR3 bases are TGTGCCAGCAGCGTAGATGCGGGGGGCTACAATGAGCAGTTCTTC. The encoded protein is CASSVDAGGYNEQFF. Drawing the rest from reference TRBV9 and TRBJ2-1, the complete variable domain is DSGVTQTPKHLITATGQRVTLRCSPRSGDLSVYWYQQSLDQGLQFLIQYYNGEERAKGNILERFSAQQFPDLHSELNLSSLELGDSALYFCASSVDAGGYNEQFFGPGTRLTVL.

This chain joins TRBV5-5 and TRBJ1-3; 8 nucleotides align to TRBD1. Trimming removed 5 bases from V and 0 bases from J; junction bases left unmatched: 7. CDR1 is SGHKS, CDR2 YYEKEE, per germline (reference sequence). CDR3 length equals 16 residues. CDR3 DNA sequence: TGTGCCAGCAGACTGACAGGGGCCCTCTCTGGAAACACCATATATTTT. It codes for CASRLTGALSGNTIYF.

The CDR3 DNA reads TGTGCCGGGCTTATCGGGGGGAGCACAGATACGCAGTATTTT. The encoded protein is CAGLIGGSTDTQYF. The rearrangement uses TRBV7-9 and TRBJ2-3, with TRBD2 matching over 7 bases. CDR3 size: 14 residues. The V segment lost 11 bases and the J segment 0 bases; nucleotides outside the gene matches: 8. Germline CDR1 and CDR2: SEHNR and FQNEAQ (reference sequence).

This chain joins TRBV5-6 and TRBJ1-4, with a tentative D call TRBD1 (5 bases). The V end lost 4 bases, the J end lost 7 bases, and 17 bases lay between the germline ends. CDR3 length: 15 amino acids. Germline loops: CDR1 SGHDT, CDR2 YYEEEE. CDR3 coding DNA: TGTGCCAGCAGCCCGGGACCCGGGCGGGGTGAAAAACTGTTTTTT. Translating gives CASSPGPGRGEKLFF.

This clone appeared a few times. This chain joins TRBV19 and TRBJ1-1; D perhaps matches TRBD1 (6 bases). CDR1 and CDR2 from the germline V gene are LNHDA and SQIVND (reference sequence). Trimming pared 6 bases from V and 6 bases from J, leaving 23 bases between. The CDR3 is made up of 16 amino acids. The DNA for the CDR3 is TGTGCCAGTAGCCTCCTTCTGGGCAGGGGATTTTCTGAAGCTTTCTTT. This encodes CASSLLLGRGFSEAFF.

This clone occurred once. The genes are TRBV2 and TRBJ2-7; the match to TRBD2 covers 13 bases. Germline loops: CDR1 SNHLY, CDR2 FYNNEI. The CDR3 covers 16 residues. The ends lost 7 bases at V and 2 bases at J; junction bases unmatched: 8. This chain's CDR3 is CASKSGLAGRTYEQYF. The CDR3 bases are TGTGCCAGCAAATCGGGACTAGCGGGGCGAACCTACGAGCAGTACTTC.

The count of this clone is one. The chain is built from TRBV3-1 (or the pseudogene TRBV3-2) and TRBJ1-5, with 9 bases identical to TRBD1. Trimming took 1 base from V and 4 from J; bases not matched to a gene: 5. The CDR3 consists of 16 residues. Per the germline V gene, CDR1 is LGHDT and CDR2 is YNNKEL (reference sequence). CDR3 sequence reads: CASSQGGTGPNQPQHF. Here the CDR3 DNA reads TGTGCCAGCAGCCAAGGGGGGACAGGGCCTAATCAGCCCCAGCATTTT.

The J gene is TRBJ2-7, the V gene TRBV15; TRBD1 agrees at 8 bases. With V trimmed by 1 base and J by 5 bases, 4 bases remained unmatched. The length of the CDR3 is 14 residues. Germline V gene sequence: CDR1 LNHNV, CDR2 YYDKDF (reference sequence). The DNA of the CDR3 is TGTGCCACCAGCAGAGGTCAACAGGGGGACGAGCAGTACTTC. Residues: CATSRGQQGDEQYF.

The rearrangement joins TRBV10-3 to TRBJ1-3, with D unclear. The CDR3 totals 13 residues. Germline loops: CDR1 ENHRY, CDR2 SYGVKD. Trimming left V 6 bases short and J 0 bases short, with 6 bases between. This CDR3 is CAIRLSSGNTIYF. CDR3 nucleotide sequence: TGTGCCATCAGGCTCAGCTCTGGAAACACCATATATTTT.

V usage is TRBV18 and J usage is TRBJ2-1, with 15 bases that match TRBD2. The CDR3 runs to 18 residues. The germline V gene has CDR1 KGHSH and CDR2 LQKENI. V lost 1 base, J lost 7 bases, and 8 bases stayed unmatched. In DNA, the CDR3 is TGTGCCAGCTCACCACGGACTAGCGGGAGGGGGACGGGTAATGAGCAGTTCTTC. This encodes CASSPRTSGRGTGNEQFF.

This chain links TRBV3-1 (or the pseudogene TRBV3-2) with TRBJ1-1; D uncertain. The V gene lost 3 bases and the J gene lost 6 bases, with 11 bases spanning the gap. Germline CDR1 is LGHDT and CDR2 is YNNKEL (reference sequence). CDR3 size: 13 residues. The CDR3 sequence is CASSQVGRSEAFF. CDR3 in DNA: TGTGCCAGCAGCCAGGTGGGGAGATCTGAAGCTTTCTTT.

V is TRBV6-5 and J is TRBJ2-7, with D possibly matching TRBD2 (5 bases). CDR1 and CDR2 from the germline V gene are MNHEY and SVGAGI. The CDR3 spans 14 residues. Trimming shortened V by 8 bases and J by 2 bases, and 16 bases separated the two germline ends. DNA for the CDR3: TGTGCCAGCCTCGGACTCAGCGGCCCCTACGAGCAGTACTTC. Translation gives CASLGLSGPYEQYF.

The chain is built from TRBV7-8 and TRBJ1-2; no clear D gene. CDR3 length: 14 residues. V gave up 3 bases and J gave up 6 bases, with 14 bases separating them. Germline loops: CDR1 SGHVS, CDR2 FQNEAQ. The CDR3 sequence: CASSFNLIRDGYTF. DNA for the CDR3: TGTGCCAGCAGCTTCAACCTTATTCGGGATGGCTACACCTTC. The full variable domain, with the rest looked up from reference TRBV7-8 and TRBJ1-2, is GAGVSQSPRYKVAKRGQDVALRCDPISGHVSLFWYQQALGQGPEFLTYFQNEAQLDKSGLPSDRFFAERPEGSVSTLKIQRTQQEDSAVYLCASSFNLIRDGYTFGSGTRLTVV.

The sample holds one count of this clone. Written as DNA, the CDR3 is TGTGCCAGCAGTTTACAGGACTATGGCTACACCTTC. Translation gives CASSLQDYGYTF. This chain joins TRBV12-3 or TRBV12-4 and TRBJ1-2; D gene unclear. This CDR3 is built from 12 residues. Trimming took 2 bases from V and 3 from J, leaving 4 bases between them.

The chain couples TRBV20-1 to TRBJ2-2; D is possibly TRBD1 (5 bases). Trimming stripped 3 bases from V and 4 bases from J, with 9 bases between. The germline gives CDR1 DFQATT, CDR2 SNEGSKA (reference sequence). The CDR3 extends over 13 amino acids. CDR3 in DNA: TGCAGTGCTAGTAGGCAGGGCACCGGGGAGCTGTTTTTT. It is translated as CSASRQGTGELFF.

The chain couples TRBV20-1 to TRBJ1-1; 10 positions match TRBD1. After removal of 6 bases from V and 8 bases from J, the junction contained 3 bases not matched to a gene. The CDR3 sequence is 11 residues long. Germline V gene sequence: CDR1 DFQATT, CDR2 SNEGSKA (reference sequence). This CDR3 reads CSATGGLEAFF. CDR3 DNA sequence: TGCAGTGCGACAGGGGGCTTAGAAGCTTTCTTT.

The rearrangement uses TRBV30 and TRBJ1-1, with D hard to call. The CDR3 is made up of 13 amino acids. The germline gives CDR1 GTSNPN, CDR2 SVGIG (reference sequence). V dropped 1 base and J dropped 3 bases, with 9 bases sitting between them. The CDR3 sequence is CAWSDQQYTEAFF. The CDR3 DNA is TGTGCCTGGAGTGATCAACAGTACACTGAAGCTTTCTTT.

The gene calls are TRBV7-6 and TRBJ2-3, with D maybe TRBD1 (6 bases). The germline gives CDR1 SGHVS, CDR2 FNYEAQ. The CDR3 is 16 residues long. V lost 5 bases to trimming and J lost 0 bases, with 15 bases between them. The CDR3 sequence: CASSRRGQPSTDTQYF. DNA of the CDR3: TGTGCCAGCAGCCGCCGTGGACAGCCTAGCACAGATACGCAGTATTTT.

The rearrangement joins TRBV9 to TRBJ1-6; D is unclear. CDR3 length equals 15 residues. V lost 1 base to trimming and J lost 9 bases, with 14 bases between them. CDR1 SGDLS and CDR2 YYNGEE come from the germline V gene. CDR3 in amino acids: CASSVSPVMSSPLHF. CDR3 nucleotide sequence: TGTGCCAGCAGCGTATCGCCAGTCATGTCTTCACCCCTCCACTTT.

The chain links TRBV7-9 to TRBJ2-5, with a weak D call TRBD2 (6 bases). V gave up 7 bases and J gave up 1 base, with 19 bases separating them. CDR3 length: 16 amino acids. The germline CDR1 and CDR2 sequences are SEHNR and FQNEAQ (reference sequence). The CDR3 DNA reads TGTGCCAGCAATTATTTGGGGGTCGGGAGCCAAGAGACCCAGTACTTC. Protein sequence: CASNYLGVGSQETQYF.